Following are 26 T cell receptor beta chains from one sample sequenced in a study of blood T cell repertoires in COVID-19. Some clones are missing from TCRdb's copy, which holds only in-frame ones; the method was immunoSEQ multiplex PCR. The sample has about 180,000 clones, nearly 90% seen once. Specimen: peripheral blood. The receptor set was obtained from a man between 18 and 29 years old who had recovered from COVID-19.

The rearrangement links TRBV5-4 to TRBJ1-3; D is ambiguous. V lost 1 base and J 0 bases, leaving 5 bases between the germline ends. Germline values: CDR1 SGHNT, CDR2 YYREEE (reference sequence). This CDR3 has 14 residues. The CDR3 DNA is TGTGCCAGCAGCTTGACAAACTCTGGAAACACCATATATTTT. Translating it yields CASSLTNSGNTIYF.

The V gene is TRBV11-2, the J gene TRBJ1-4, with TRBD1 matching over 7 bases. J gave up 8 bases and V 6 bases, and 6 bases lay outside the gene matches. CDR1 SGHAT and CDR2 FQNNGV come from the germline V gene. The CDR3 is 13 residues long. In DNA form, the CDR3 reads TGTGCCAGCAGTCGGGACAGAGTAGAAAAACTGTTTTTT. Amino acids: CASSRDRVEKLFF.

This clone was observed once. The V call is TRBV11-2, the J call TRBJ2-5; maybe TRBD2 (6 bases). Germline V gene lookup returns CDR1 SGHAT and CDR2 FQNNGV. The V gene lost 0 bases and the J gene lost 2 bases, with 13 bases spanning the gap. This CDR3 spans 16 amino acids. The CDR3 region is CASSLDLARSQETQYF. The CDR3, as DNA: TGTGCCAGCAGCTTAGATCTAGCGCGTTCTCAAGAGACCCAGTACTTC.

J is TRBJ1-5 and V is TRBV19; TRBD1 aligns across 7 bases. Germline-derived CDR1 and CDR2 are LNHDA and SQIVND (reference sequence). The J segment lost 5 bases and the V segment lost 6 bases, leaving 10 bases of the junction unmatched. This CDR3 region has 15 residues. CDR3 in amino acids: CASRLLDRDHQPQHF. CDR3 DNA sequence: TGTGCCAGTAGGCTCCTTGACAGGGATCATCAGCCCCAGCATTTT.

The chain links TRBV2 to TRBJ1-1; no clear D. The CDR3 sequence is 11 residues long. Trimming left V 4 bases short and J 3 bases short, with 3 bases between. From germline, CDR1 is SNHLY and CDR2 FYNNEI. CDR3 loop: CASSVYTEAFF. CDR3 DNA sequence: TGTGCCAGCAGTGTATACACTGAAGCTTTCTTT.

Comments on this clone: Other DNA sequences in the sample encode the same CDR3. V usage is TRBV28 and J usage is TRBJ2-5, with TRBD1 as a possible D gene (6 bases). CDR3 length equals 12 residues. Germline V gives CDR1 MDHEN, CDR2 SYDVKM. The V end was cut by 6 bases, the J end by 2 bases, with 7 bases between. Written as DNA, the CDR3 is TGTGCCAGCAGAGGGGGACAAGAGACCCAGTACTTC. It codes for CASRGGQETQYF.

V is TRBV29-1 and J is TRBJ2-3; 8 bases agree with TRBD1. Germline trimming cut 8 bases from V and 1 base from J; bases unmatched to any gene: 8. Germline V gene data show CDR1 as SQVTM and CDR2 as ANQGSEA. This CDR3 comprises 14 residues. CDR3 residues: CSFAGGKGTDTQYF. The CDR3 nucleotides read TGCAGCTTCGCAGGGGGCAAGGGCACAGATACGCAGTATTTT.

This clone was picked up a small number of times. CDR3 amino acids: CASSVIRTATNEKLFF. CDR3 in DNA: TGTGCCAGCAGTGTAATTAGGACAGCAACTAATGAAAAACTGTTTTTT. The chain employs TRBV6-1 and TRBJ1-4; D perhaps matches TRBD1 (6 bases). The CDR3 contains 16 residues. V lost 4 bases and J lost 0, with 12 bases in between. Germline lookup yields CDR1 MNHNS and CDR2 SASEGT.

The chain links TRBV19 to TRBJ1-5, with D tentatively TRBD1 (6 bases). The CDR3 loop spans 14 amino acids. Germline V gene sequence: CDR1 LNHDA, CDR2 SQIVND (reference sequence). V lost 5 bases to trimming and J lost 5 bases, with 13 bases between them. The chain's CDR3 is CASSAGQIHQPQHF. The CDR3 DNA reads TGTGCCAGTAGTGCAGGACAGATACATCAGCCCCAGCATTTT.

The J gene is TRBJ1-1, the V gene TRBV10-2, with 7 bases identical to TRBD1. The CDR3 is 15 amino acids. Germline V lookup: CDR1 WSHSY, CDR2 SAAADI. V shed 2 bases and J 4 bases; nucleotides not matched to a gene: 7. The CDR3 reads CASSEAVTGITEAFF. The CDR3 DNA sequence: TGCGCCAGCAGTGAGGCCGTGACAGGGATCACTGAAGCTTTCTTT.

J is TRBJ2-5 and V is TRBV7-8, with D possibly TRBD1 on 6 matching bases. Trimming stripped 1 base from V and 1 base from J, with 7 bases between. The germline V gene encodes CDR1 SGHVS and CDR2 FQNEAQ. CDR3 size: 14 residues. CDR3: CASSLGQVQETQYF. DNA for the CDR3: TGTGCCAGCAGCTTAGGACAGGTCCAAGAGACCCAGTACTTC.

The table lists this clone with a few counts. This chain uses TRBV3-1 (or the pseudogene TRBV3-2) with TRBJ1-5; D is undetermined. Trimming took off 1 base at V and 4 bases at J, with 8 bases between the two ends. CDR1 and CDR2 (germline): LGHDT, YNNKEL (reference sequence). This CDR3 has 14 amino acids. CDR3 bases: TGTGCCAGCAGCCAAGTTTTTCAAAATCAGCCCCAGCATTTT. Its protein is CASSQVFQNQPQHF.

To note about this clone: Other DNA sequences in the sample encode the same CDR3. The genes are TRBV28 and TRBJ1-3; 8 nucleotides match TRBD1. CDR1 and CDR2 from the germline V gene are MDHEN and SYDVKM. The CDR3 is made up of 15 amino acids. With 5 bases clipped from V and 4 bases from J, the junction kept 7 bases outside the gene matches. The CDR3 sequence: CASSPGQGVGNTIYF. CDR3 bases: TGTGCCAGCAGTCCCGGACAGGGAGTGGGAAACACCATATATTTT.

J is TRBJ2-1 and V is TRBV5-1; D not certain. V was shortened by 2 bases and J by 2 bases, with 8 bases between the two germline ends. Germline V gives CDR1 SGHRS, CDR2 YFSETQ. This CDR3 contains 14 residues. The DNA for the CDR3 is TGCGCCAGCAGCTTAGCGCTCACCTACAATGAGCAGTTCTTC. It specifies CASSLALTYNEQFF.

This clone was observed a single time. The rearrangement links TRBV7-8 to TRBJ2-7; TRBD2 matches at 10 bases. The V gene end was trimmed by 1 base and the J gene end by 0 bases; junction bases not matched to a gene: 3. The CDR3 loop spans 16 amino acids. Germline CDR1 SGHVS, CDR2 FQNEAQ. As DNA, the CDR3 is TGTGCCAGCAGCTTAGGAGCGGGAGGGGCCTCCTACGAGCAGTACTTC. Translation gives CASSLGAGGASYEQYF. The whole variable domain, remainder taken from reference TRBV7-8 and TRBJ2-7, is GAGVSQSPRYKVAKRGQDVALRCDPISGHVSLFWYQQALGQGPEFLTYFQNEAQLDKSGLPSDRFFAERPEGSVSTLKIQRTQQEDSAVYLCASSLGAGGASYEQYFGPGTRLTVT.

This chain uses TRBV6-5 with TRBJ1-1, with TRBD1 as a possible D gene (5 bases). Germline loops: CDR1 MNHEY, CDR2 SVGAGI. Between the trimmed V and J ends, which lost 0 bases and 11 bases, there was a span of 13 bases. The CDR3 consists of 13 residues. The CDR3 here is CASSYSAWGTAFF. DNA for the CDR3: TGTGCCAGCAGTTACTCTGCCTGGGGCACGGCTTTCTTT.

CDR3 protein: CASSLRALVDWSSYNEQFF. In DNA form, the CDR3 reads TGTGCCAGCAGTTTACGAGCCCTTGTAGACTGGAGCTCCTACAATGAGCAGTTCTTC. The V gene is TRBV27, the J gene TRBJ2-1; D is undetermined. CDR3 length: 19 residues. V gave up 2 bases and J gave up 0 bases, with 20 bases separating them. Germline CDR1 is MNHEY and CDR2 is SMNVEV (reference sequence).

This chain uses TRBV4-2 with TRBJ2-3; 11 bases align to TRBD2. CDR1 is LGHNA, CDR2 YNFKEQ, per germline. V gave up 2 bases and J gave up 0 bases; unmatched junction bases: 13. The CDR3 extends over 20 amino acids. As DNA, the CDR3 is TGTGCCAGCAGCCAACCTAAGAAGGCTAGCGGGAGGCTTAGCACAGATACGCAGTATTTT. Amino acids: CASSQPKKASGRLSTDTQYF.

V usage is TRBV24-1 and J usage is TRBJ1-1; unclear D gene. V was shortened by 4 bases and J by 3 bases, with 5 bases between the two germline ends. The CDR3 runs to 12 residues. Germline V gene lookup returns CDR1 KGHDR and CDR2 SFDVKD. The CDR3 spells CATSDPDTEAFF. The CDR3 nucleotides are TGTGCCACCAGTGACCCCGACACTGAAGCTTTCTTT.

The rearrangement joins TRBV9 to TRBJ2-2, with D unclear. Between the trimmed V and J ends, which lost 2 bases and 7 bases, there was a span of 15 bases. Germline loops: CDR1 SGDLS, CDR2 YYNGEE. The CDR3 runs to 15 residues. The CDR3 sequence is CASSVQMISGGELFF. CDR3 DNA sequence: TGTGCCAGCAGCGTCCAAATGATCTCGGGCGGGGAGCTGTTTTTT.

V and J are TRBV27 and TRBJ1-2; tentatively, D is TRBD1 (5 bases). V was shortened by 3 bases and J by 4 bases, with 9 bases between the two germline ends. Germline CDR1 reads MNHEY; CDR2 reads SMNVEV (reference sequence). The CDR3 has 13 residues. The CDR3 protein is CASSLGGTYGYTF. The CDR3, as DNA: TGTGCCAGCAGTTTGGGGGGGACCTATGGCTACACCTTC.

The chain recombines TRBV6-5 with TRBJ1-4; TRBD1 matches at 8 bases. The CDR3 extends over 16 amino acids. The V segment lost 0 bases and the J segment 11 bases; nucleotides outside the gene matches: 11. From germline, CDR1 is MNHEY and CDR2 SVGAGI. The DNA of the CDR3 is TGTGCCAGCAGTTACTCAGGTCAGGGGGCGAGGAAGAAACTGTTTTTT. Translation: CASSYSGQGARKKLFF.

The genes are TRBV20-1 and TRBJ1-2; the D is unclear. Per the germline V gene, CDR1 is DFQATT and CDR2 is SNEGSKA (reference sequence). V dropped 4 bases and J dropped 2 bases, with 8 bases sitting between them. The CDR3 sequence is 12 residues long. In nucleotides, the CDR3 is TGCAGTGCTATTGACCGGAACTATGGCTACACCTTC. Protein sequence: CSAIDRNYGYTF.

This rearrangement joins TRBV5-1 to TRBJ1-4, with D possibly being TRBD1 (5 bases). Trimming removed 3 bases at V and 8 bases at J, with 14 bases between. Germline assignment: CDR1 SGHRS and CDR2 YFSETQ. The CDR3 is made up of 14 amino acids. CDR3 nucleotide sequence: TGCGCCAGCAGCTCCACCGGGGGGAACGAAAAACTGTTTTTT. Translating gives CASSSTGGNEKLFF. Looking up the rest from reference TRBV5-1 and TRBJ1-4 gives the full variable domain: KAGVTQTPRYLIKTRGQQVTLSCSPISGHRSVSWYQQTPGQGLQFLFEYFSETQRNKGNFPGRFSGRQFSNSRSEMNVSTLELGDSALYLCASSSTGGNEKLFFGSGTQLSVL.

V is TRBV10-2 and J is TRBJ2-7; D gene ambiguous. The CDR3 spans 14 residues. The V end lost 3 bases, the J end lost 7 bases, and 16 bases lay between the germline ends. Germline CDR1 WSHSY, CDR2 SAAADI. CDR3 DNA sequence: TGCGCCAGCAGTGACGCGACCCCCAACGGGGAGCAGTACTTC. This encodes CASSDATPNGEQYF.

V and J are TRBV29-1 and TRBJ2-7, with 8 bases that match TRBD1. Germline trimming cut 4 bases from V and 0 bases from J; bases unmatched to any gene: 2. The CDR3 spans 13 residues. Germline values: CDR1 SQVTM, CDR2 ANQGSEA. CDR3 DNA: TGCAGCGTTGTGCAGGGGGCCTCCTACGAGCAGTACTTC. This encodes CSVVQGASYEQYF.